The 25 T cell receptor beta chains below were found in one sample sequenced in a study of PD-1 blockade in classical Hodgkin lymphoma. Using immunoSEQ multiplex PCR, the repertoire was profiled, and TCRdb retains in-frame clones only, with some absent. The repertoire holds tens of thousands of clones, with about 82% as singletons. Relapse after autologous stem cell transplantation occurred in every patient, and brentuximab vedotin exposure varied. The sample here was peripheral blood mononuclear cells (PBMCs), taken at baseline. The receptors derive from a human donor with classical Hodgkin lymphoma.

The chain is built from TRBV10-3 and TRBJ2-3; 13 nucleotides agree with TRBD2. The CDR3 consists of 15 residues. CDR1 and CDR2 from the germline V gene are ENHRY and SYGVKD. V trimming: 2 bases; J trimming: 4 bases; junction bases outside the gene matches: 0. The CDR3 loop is CAISEGLAGADTQYF. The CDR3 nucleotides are TGTGCCATCAGTGAGGGACTAGCGGGAGCAGATACGCAGTATTTT.

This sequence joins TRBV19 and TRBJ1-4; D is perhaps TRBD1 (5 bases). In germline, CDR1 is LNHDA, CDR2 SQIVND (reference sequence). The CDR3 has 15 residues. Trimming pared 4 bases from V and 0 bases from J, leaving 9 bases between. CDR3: CASSTLGATNEKLFF. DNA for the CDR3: TGTGCCAGTAGTACCTTAGGGGCAACTAATGAAAAACTGTTTTTT. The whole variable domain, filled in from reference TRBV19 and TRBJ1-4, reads DGGITQSPKYLFRKEGQNVTLSCEQNLNHDAMYWYRQDPGQGLRLIYYSQIVNDFQKGDIAEGYSVSREKKESFPLTVTSAQKNPTAFYLCASSTLGATNEKLFFGSGTQLSVL.

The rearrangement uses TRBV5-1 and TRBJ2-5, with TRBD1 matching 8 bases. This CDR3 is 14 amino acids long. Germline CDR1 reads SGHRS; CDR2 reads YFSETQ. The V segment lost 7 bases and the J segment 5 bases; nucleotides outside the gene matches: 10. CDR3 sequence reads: CASFTGGLHETQYF. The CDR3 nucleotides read TGCGCCAGCTTTACAGGGGGGCTTCACGAGACCCAGTACTTC. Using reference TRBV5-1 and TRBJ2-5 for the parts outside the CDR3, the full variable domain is KAGVTQTPRYLIKTRGQQVTLSCSPISGHRSVSWYQQTPGQGLQFLFEYFSETQRNKGNFPGRFSGRQFSNSRSEMNVSTLELGDSALYLCASFTGGLHETQYFGPGTRLLVL.

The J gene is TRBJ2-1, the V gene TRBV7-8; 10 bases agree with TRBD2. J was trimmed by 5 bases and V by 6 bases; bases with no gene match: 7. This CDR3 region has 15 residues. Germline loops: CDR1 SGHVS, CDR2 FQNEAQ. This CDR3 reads CASRLFSGRNNEQFF. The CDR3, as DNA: TGTGCCAGCAGACTTTTTAGCGGGAGGAACAATGAGCAGTTCTTC.

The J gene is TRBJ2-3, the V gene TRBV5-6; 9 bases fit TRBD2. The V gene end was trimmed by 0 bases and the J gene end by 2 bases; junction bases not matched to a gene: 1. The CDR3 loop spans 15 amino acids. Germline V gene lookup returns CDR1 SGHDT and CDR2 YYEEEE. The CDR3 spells CASSLVAGVTDTQYF. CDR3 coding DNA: TGTGCCAGCAGCTTGGTAGCGGGGGTCACAGATACGCAGTATTTT.

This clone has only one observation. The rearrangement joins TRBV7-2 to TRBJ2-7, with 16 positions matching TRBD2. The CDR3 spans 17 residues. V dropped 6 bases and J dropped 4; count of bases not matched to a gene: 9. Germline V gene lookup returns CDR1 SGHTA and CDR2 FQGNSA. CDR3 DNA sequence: TGTGCCAGCAGTAGAAACCCGGGACTAGCGGGGGGGTACGAGCAGTACTTC. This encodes CASSRNPGLAGGYEQYF. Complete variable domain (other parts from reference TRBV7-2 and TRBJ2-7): GAGVSQSPSNKVTEKGKDVELRCDPISGHTALYWYRQSLGQGLEFLIYFQGNSAPDKSGLPSDRFSAERTGGSVSTLTIQRTQQEDSAVYLCASSRNPGLAGGYEQYFGPGTRLTVT.

CDR3 sequence (DNA): TGTGCCAGCAGTTTGGGGAATGAGCAGTTCTTC. Residues: CASSLGNEQFF. The chain recombines TRBV6-6 with TRBJ2-1; the D is unclear. Looked up from germline, CDR1 is MNHNY and CDR2 is SVGAGI (reference sequence). CDR3 length: 11 amino acids. The V end lost 4 bases, the J end lost 7 bases, and 5 bases lay between the germline ends.

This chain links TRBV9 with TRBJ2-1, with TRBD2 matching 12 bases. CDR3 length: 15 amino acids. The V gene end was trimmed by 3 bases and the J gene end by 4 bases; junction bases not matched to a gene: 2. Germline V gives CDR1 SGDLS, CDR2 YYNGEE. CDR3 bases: TGTGCCAGCAGCGCCCTAGCGGGGGGGTACAATGAGCAGTTCTTC. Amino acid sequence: CASSALAGGYNEQFF. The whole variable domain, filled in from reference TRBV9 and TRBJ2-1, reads DSGVTQTPKHLITATGQRVTLRCSPRSGDLSVYWYQQSLDQGLQFLIQYYNGEERAKGNILERFSAQQFPDLHSELNLSSLELGDSALYFCASSALAGGYNEQFFGPGTRLTVL.

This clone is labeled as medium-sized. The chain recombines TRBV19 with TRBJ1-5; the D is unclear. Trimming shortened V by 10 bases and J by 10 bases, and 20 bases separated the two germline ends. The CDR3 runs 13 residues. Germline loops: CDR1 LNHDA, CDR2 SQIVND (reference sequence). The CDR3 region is CATAREGPRPQHF. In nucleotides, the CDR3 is TGTGCCACCGCCCGAGAGGGTCCTAGACCCCAGCATTTT.

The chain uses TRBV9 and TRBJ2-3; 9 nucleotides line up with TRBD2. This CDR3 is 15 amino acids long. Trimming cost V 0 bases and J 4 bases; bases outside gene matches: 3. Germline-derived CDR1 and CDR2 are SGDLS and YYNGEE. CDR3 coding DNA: TGTGCCAGCAGCGTAGGACTAGCGGATGCAGATACGCAGTATTTT. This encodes CASSVGLADADTQYF.

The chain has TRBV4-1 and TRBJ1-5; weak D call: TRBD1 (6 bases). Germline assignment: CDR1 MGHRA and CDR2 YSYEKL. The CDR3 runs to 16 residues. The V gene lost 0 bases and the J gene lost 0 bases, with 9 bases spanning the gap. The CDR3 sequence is CASSQEQGLSNQPQHF. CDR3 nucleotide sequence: TGCGCCAGCAGCCAAGAACAGGGTCTTAGCAATCAGCCCCAGCATTTT.

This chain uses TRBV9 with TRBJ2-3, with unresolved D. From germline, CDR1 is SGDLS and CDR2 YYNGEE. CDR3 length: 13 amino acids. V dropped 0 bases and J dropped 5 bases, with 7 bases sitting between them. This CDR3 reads CASSVDAGDTQYF. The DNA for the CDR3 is TGTGCCAGCAGCGTAGATGCTGGAGATACGCAGTATTTT.

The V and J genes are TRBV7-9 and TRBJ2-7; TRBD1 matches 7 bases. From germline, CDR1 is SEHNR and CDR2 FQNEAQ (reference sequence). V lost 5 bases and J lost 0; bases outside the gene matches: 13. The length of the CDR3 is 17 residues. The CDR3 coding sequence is TGTGCCAGCAGCCTCCCGGCCGGACAGGCCCGCTCCTACGAGCAGTACTTC. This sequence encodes CASSLPAGQARSYEQYF.

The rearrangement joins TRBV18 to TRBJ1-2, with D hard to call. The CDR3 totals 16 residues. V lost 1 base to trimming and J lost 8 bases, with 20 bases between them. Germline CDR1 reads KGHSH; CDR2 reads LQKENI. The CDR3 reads CASSPLARNLGRGYTF. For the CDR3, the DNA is TGTGCCAGCTCACCACTCGCCAGGAACCTCGGGCGAGGCTACACCTTC.

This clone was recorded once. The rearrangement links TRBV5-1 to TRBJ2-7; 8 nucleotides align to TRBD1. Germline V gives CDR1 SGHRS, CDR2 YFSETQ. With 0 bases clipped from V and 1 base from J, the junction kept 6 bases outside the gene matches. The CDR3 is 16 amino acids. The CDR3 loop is CASSLAPDRVSYEQYF. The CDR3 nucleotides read TGCGCCAGCAGCTTGGCCCCGGACAGGGTTTCCTACGAGCAGTACTTC.

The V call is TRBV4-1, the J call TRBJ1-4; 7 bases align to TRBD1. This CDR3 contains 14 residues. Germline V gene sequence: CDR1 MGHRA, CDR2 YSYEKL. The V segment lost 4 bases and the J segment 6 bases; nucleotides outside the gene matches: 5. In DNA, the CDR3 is TGCGCCAGCAGCCCACAGGGGACTGATGAAAAACTGTTTTTT. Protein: CASSPQGTDEKLFF.

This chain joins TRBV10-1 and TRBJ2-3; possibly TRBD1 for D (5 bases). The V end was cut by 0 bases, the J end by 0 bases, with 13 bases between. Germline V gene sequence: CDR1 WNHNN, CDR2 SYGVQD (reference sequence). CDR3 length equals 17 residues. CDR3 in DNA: TGCGCCAGCAGTGAGTCGGGGCAGACGACTAGCACAGATACGCAGTATTTT. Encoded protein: CASSESGQTTSTDTQYF.

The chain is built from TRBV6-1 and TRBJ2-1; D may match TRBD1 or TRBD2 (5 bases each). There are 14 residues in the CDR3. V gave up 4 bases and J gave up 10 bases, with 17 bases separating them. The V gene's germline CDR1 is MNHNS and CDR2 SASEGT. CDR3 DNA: TGTGCCAGCAGTGCCCCCTACGGGACCCAAGAGCAGTTCTTC. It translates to CASSAPYGTQEQFF.

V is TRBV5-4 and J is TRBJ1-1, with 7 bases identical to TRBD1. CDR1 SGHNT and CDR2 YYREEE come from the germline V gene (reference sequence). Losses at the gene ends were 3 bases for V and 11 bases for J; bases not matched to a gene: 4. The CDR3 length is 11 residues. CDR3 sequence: CASSSTGKAFF. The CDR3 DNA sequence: TGTGCCAGCAGCTCGACAGGGAAGGCTTTCTTT.

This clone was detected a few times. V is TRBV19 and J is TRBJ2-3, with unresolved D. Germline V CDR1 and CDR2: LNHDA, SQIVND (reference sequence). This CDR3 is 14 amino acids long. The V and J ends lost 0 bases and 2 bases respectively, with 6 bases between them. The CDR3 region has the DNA TGTGCCAGTAGTATAGAGGGGATCACAGATACGCAGTATTTT. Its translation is CASSIEGITDTQYF.

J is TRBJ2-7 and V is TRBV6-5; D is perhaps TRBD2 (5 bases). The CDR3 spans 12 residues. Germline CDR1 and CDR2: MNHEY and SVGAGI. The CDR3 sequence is CASSRAIWKEAV. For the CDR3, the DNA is TGTGCCAGCAGCCGTGCGATATGGAAGGAGGCGGTC.

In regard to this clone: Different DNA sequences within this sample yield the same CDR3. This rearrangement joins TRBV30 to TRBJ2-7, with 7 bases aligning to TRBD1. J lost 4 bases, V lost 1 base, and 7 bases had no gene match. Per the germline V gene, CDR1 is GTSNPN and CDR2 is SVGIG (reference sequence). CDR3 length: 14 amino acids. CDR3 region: CAWSEGTVLYEQYF. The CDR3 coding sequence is TGTGCCTGGAGTGAAGGGACAGTGTTATACGAGCAGTACTTC.

The CDR3 sequence is CAWSEEGFYGYTF. In DNA form, the CDR3 reads TGTGCCTGGAGCGAAGAGGGGTTCTATGGCTACACCTTC. V is TRBV30 and J is TRBJ1-2; the D gene is possibly TRBD1 (5 bases). CDR3 length: 13 residues. V lost 3 bases to trimming and J lost 4 bases, with 12 bases between them. Germline V gives CDR1 GTSNPN, CDR2 SVGIG (reference sequence).

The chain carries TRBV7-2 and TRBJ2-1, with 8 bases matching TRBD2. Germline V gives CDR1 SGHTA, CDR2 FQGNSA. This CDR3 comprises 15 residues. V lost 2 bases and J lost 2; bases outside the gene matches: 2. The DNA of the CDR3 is TGTGCCAGCAGCTTAAAAGCGGGAGCCTACAATGAGCAGTTCTTC. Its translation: CASSLKAGAYNEQFF.

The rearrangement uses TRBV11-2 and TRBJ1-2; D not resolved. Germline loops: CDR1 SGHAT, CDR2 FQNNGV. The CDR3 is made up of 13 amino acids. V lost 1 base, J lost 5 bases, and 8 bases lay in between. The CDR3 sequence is CASSLVTGYGYTF. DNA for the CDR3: TGTGCCAGCAGCTTAGTAACGGGTTATGGCTACACCTTC.